This T cell receptor (beta chain) was captured by sequencing in a study of technical replicates of blood from a handful of donors. The CDR3 totals 13 residues. Generated by immunoSEQ multiplex PCR, the TCRdb table keeps only in-frame clones and is missing some. The sample contains under 95,000 clones, about nine tenths of which appear only once. The origin of this receptor is a human donor in good health. Some clones in this sample may be carry-over from other donors' samples. Sequenced input: T cells isolated from PBMCs. This chain links TRBV21-1 with TRBJ2-1; the table calls TRBD2, which could not be checked here. TRBV21-1 is a pseudogene locus. CDR3 sequence (DNA): TGTGCCAGCAGCAAAGTTAGCCACAATGAGCAGTTCTTC. It is translated as CASSKVSHNEQFF.